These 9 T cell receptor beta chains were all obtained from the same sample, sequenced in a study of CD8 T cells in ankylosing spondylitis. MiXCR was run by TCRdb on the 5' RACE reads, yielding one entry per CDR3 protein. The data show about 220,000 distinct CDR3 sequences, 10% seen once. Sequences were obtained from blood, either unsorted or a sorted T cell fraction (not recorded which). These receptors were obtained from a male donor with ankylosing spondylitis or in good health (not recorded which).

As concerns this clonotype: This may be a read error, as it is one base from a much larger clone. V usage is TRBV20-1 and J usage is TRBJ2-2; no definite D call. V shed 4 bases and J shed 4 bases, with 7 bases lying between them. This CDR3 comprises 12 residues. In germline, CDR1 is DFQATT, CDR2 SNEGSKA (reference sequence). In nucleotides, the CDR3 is TGCAGTGCTACAGATTCCACCGGGGAGCTGTTTTTT. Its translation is CSATDSTGELFF.

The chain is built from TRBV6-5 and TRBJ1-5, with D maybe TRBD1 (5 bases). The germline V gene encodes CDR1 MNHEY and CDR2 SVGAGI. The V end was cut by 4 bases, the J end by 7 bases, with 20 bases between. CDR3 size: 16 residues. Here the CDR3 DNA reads TGTGCCAGCAGTTTTTCCGGGGGGACCCCCGCCCAGCCCCAGCATTTT. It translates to CASSFSGGTPAQPQHF.

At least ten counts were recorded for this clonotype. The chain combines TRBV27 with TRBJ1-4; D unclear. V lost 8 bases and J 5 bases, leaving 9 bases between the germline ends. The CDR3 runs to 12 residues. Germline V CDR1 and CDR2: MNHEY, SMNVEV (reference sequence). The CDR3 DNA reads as TGTGCCAGCGGTCGACGGAATGAAAAACTGTTTTTT. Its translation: CASGRRNEKLFF.

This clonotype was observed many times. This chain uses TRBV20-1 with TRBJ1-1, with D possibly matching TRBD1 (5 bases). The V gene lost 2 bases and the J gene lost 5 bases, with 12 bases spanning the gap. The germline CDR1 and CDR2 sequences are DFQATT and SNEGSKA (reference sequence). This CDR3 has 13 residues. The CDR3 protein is CSARLGRETEAFF. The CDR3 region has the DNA TGCAGTGCTAGACTGGGGCGAGAGACTGAAGCTTTCTTT.

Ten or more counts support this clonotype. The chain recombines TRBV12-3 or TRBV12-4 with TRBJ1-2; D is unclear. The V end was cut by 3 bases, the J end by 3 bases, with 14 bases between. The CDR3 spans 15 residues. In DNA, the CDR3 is TGTGCCAGCAGTTTCTCTAAGCCGGCCGACTATGGCTACACCTTC. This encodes CASSFSKPADYGYTF.

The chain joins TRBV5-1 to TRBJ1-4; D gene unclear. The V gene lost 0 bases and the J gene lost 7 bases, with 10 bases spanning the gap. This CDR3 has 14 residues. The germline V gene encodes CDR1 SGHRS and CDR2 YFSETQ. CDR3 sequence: CASSLDGSGEKLFF. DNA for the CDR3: TGCGCCAGCAGCTTGGATGGTTCGGGTGAAAAACTGTTTTTT.

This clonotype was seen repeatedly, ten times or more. CDR3 nucleotide sequence: TGTGCCAGCACCGTGGACAGGGGGTACGAGCAGTACTTC. This gives the protein CASTVDRGYEQYF. The chain joins TRBV12-3 or TRBV12-4 to TRBJ2-7; 10 bases match TRBD1. The CDR3 runs 13 residues. J gave up 4 bases and V 7 bases, and 4 bases lay outside the gene matches.

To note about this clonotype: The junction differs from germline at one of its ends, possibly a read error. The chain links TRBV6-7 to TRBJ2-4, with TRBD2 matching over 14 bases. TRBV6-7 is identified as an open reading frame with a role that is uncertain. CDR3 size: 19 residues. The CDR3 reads CTSSSLGLAGALAKNIQYF. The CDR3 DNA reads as TGTACCAGCAGTTCCTTGGGACTAGCGGGGGCCCTAGCCAAAAACATTCAGTACTTC.

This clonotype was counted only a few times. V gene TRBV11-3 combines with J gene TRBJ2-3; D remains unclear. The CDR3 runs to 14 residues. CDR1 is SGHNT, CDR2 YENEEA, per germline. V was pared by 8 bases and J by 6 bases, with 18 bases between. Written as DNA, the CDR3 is TGTGCCAGCGGGCCCGGCGGCGTACGTGATACGCAGTATTTT. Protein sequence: CASGPGGVRDTQYF.